The clone carrying this TCR beta chain was detected many times. Its antigen is currently unknown. Stable Graves' hyperthyroidism denoted no ophthalmopathy progression over 18 months. Between the trimmed V and J ends, which lost 2 bases and 5 bases, there was a span of 13 bases. Per germline, CDR1 MDHEN and CDR2 SYDVKM. CDR3 length: 15 residues. The data derive from a study of T cells in Graves' hyperthyroidism and ophthalmopathy. The source material, RNA transcripts, was used to amplify TCR beta CDR3 regions. During a first-round RT-PCR of the TCR CDR3, the HTBI primer set was used. TCRdb reprocessed the multiplex PCR reads with MiXCR, giving one entry per CDR3 protein. Among some 360,000 distinct CDR3 sequences, approximately 15% were seen once, and the ten largest hold approximately 11%. General observations from the study: The authors' 13 V-J model separated ophthalmopathy from stable hyperthyroidism.

The receptor was isolated from a woman aged 60 to 75 with Graves' hyperthyroidism. The chain employs TRBV28 and TRBJ1-5; D uncertain. Sequencing was done on a sample of blood. This CDR3 reads CASSLGTSRDQPQHF. The CDR3 DNA is TGTGCCAGCAGTTTAGGTACCAGTCGGGATCAGCCCCAGCATTTT.